This T cell receptor (beta chain) was captured in a study of T-cell memory formation after mild COVID-19. Germline V CDR1 and CDR2: SGHAT, FQDESV (reference sequence). V dropped 0 bases and J dropped 4 bases, with 10 bases sitting between them. This CDR3 region has 14 residues. TCRdb reanalysed the 5' RACE reads using MiXCR and keeps one entry per CDR3 protein. This sample has 350,000 to 500,000 distinct CDR3 sequences; more than 20% occur once, and the top ten carry roughly 14%. This clonotype showed up just a few times. Its antigen remains unidentified. Study-wide findings and caveats: Contracting clones localized mainly to CM and EM when CD4+ and mainly to EMRA when CD8+. From day 15 to 85, contracting clones were balanced between CD4 and CD8, whereas later expanders leaned toward CD4+.

The material sequenced was PBMCs or a T cell subset sorted from them (not recorded which). The receptor's source is an adult woman who had mild COVID-19 (a few samples of this study predate the infection). Cell type and time point are not known. This sequence joins TRBV11-1 and TRBJ2-7; weak D call: TRBD1 (6 bases). The CDR3 nucleotides read TGTGCCAGCAGCTTAGCCCTGGACAGTTACGAGCAGTACTTC. Its translation: CASSLALDSYEQYF.